This entry describes one TCR beta chain. Germline loops: CDR1 LGHDT, CDR2 YNNKEL (reference sequence). After removal of 3 bases from V and 7 bases from J, the junction contained 3 bases not matched to a gene. This CDR3 region has 14 residues. These data belong to a study of blood T cells in healthy people across ages. Through a sample-barcoded 5' primer and a J-beta primer mix, a second PCR was run for roughly 7 to 12 cycles. Each CDR3 protein is one row after TCRdb ran MiXCR on the 5' RACE reads. The table records approximately 1,700,000 distinct CDR3 sequences, approximately 40% of them present only once. There were at least 5 micrograms of total RNA extracted from every sample.

The J gene is TRBJ1-5, the V gene TRBV3-1; 10 nucleotides agree with TRBD1. Sequencing used blood. This receptor was identified in a human donor in good health. For the CDR3, the DNA is TGTGCCAGCAGCCATGGACAGGGGGAGCAGCCCCAGCATTTT. It is translated as CASSHGQGEQPQHF.